The table lists the clone carrying this T cell receptor beta chain with a count of one. Its antigen is currently unknown. This sample stems from a study of vaccination effects on CD4 cells after COVID-19. Broader study findings: From healthy vaccinees, only 1 of 255 vaccine-induced clones also reacted to common cold coronaviruses.

Germline CDR1 and CDR2: LNHDA and SQIVND (reference sequence). The CDR3 has 16 residues. Trimming cost V 8 bases and J 0 bases, with 14 bases left between them. Antigen-specific CD4+ T cell clonotypes were called by their expansion after viral peptide-pool culture in ViraFEST. Subsequent to a culture period of under twelve days, CD4+ T cells were isolated. The vaccine recipients had no prior SARS-CoV-2 infection, with negative nucleocapsid antibodies. Profiling relied on immunoSEQ multiplex PCR, and the TCRdb table lists in-frame clones only, not all of them. The table has 55,000 to 75,000 clones, around 76% seen once.

The material sequenced was CD4+ T cells from PBMCs cultured with HCoV-NL63 spike peptides, taken before COVID-19 vaccination. The receptor was derived from a human donor who received a COVID-19 vaccine. The V gene is TRBV19, the J gene TRBJ2-6; D may match TRBD1 or TRBD2 (5 bases each). CDR3 loop: CASRRAGSSGANVLTF. CDR3 DNA: TGTGCCAGTCGTCGGGCAGGGAGCTCTGGGGCCAACGTCCTGACTTTC.